Listed below are T cell receptor beta chains from one sample, sequenced in a study of T cell repertoires in cytomegalovirus infection. A single record per CDR3 protein comes from TCRdb applying MiXCR to the reads. The table includes about 230,000 distinct CDR3 sequences, roughly 22% detected once. Source material: CD8+ T cells from PBMCs. The receptors were sampled from a human donor in good health (CMV status not recorded). Some clones in this sample may be carry-over from other donors' samples. CDR3s include the opening cysteine and the closing phenylalanine or tryptophan. Each record gives: J gene, clone size, V gene, D gene, CDR3 protein, CDR3 DNA. A D gene is named only where the DNA matches it firmly. The size field is filled for only some rows; it gives once, few, many or a size class.

J gene: TRBJ1-1; clone size: many; V gene: TRBV24-1; D gene: .; CDR3 protein: CATSDWNTEAFF; CDR3 DNA: TGTGCCACCAGTGACTGGAACACTGAAGCTTTCTTT
J gene: TRBJ2-3; clone size: .; V gene: TRBV29-1; D gene: TRBD2; CDR3 protein: CSVVRAGGPTRTDTQYF; CDR3 DNA: TGCAGCGTTGTCCGAGCGGGGGGGCCGACGCGCACAGATACGCAGTATTTT
J gene: TRBJ1-1; clone size: .; V gene: TRBV20-1; D gene: .; CDR3 protein: CSARTAMTEAFF; CDR3 DNA: TGCAGTGCTAGAACCGCGATGACTGAAGCTTTCTTT
J gene: TRBJ2-1; clone size: .; V gene: TRBV15; D gene: TRBD2; CDR3 protein: CATSRGLAGGHNEQFF; CDR3 DNA: TGTGCCACCAGCAGGGGACTAGCGGGGGGGCACAATGAGCAGTTCTTC
J gene: TRBJ2-7; clone size: few; V gene: TRBV6-6; D gene: TRBD1; CDR3 protein: CASSRTGNSYEQYF; CDR3 DNA: TGTGCCAGCAGCAGGACAGGGAACTCCTACGAGCAGTACTTC
J gene: TRBJ1-1; clone size: .; V gene: TRBV18; D gene: .; CDR3 protein: CASSPPSSTGTEAFF; CDR3 DNA: TGTGCCAGCTCACCACCTTCTTCAACGGGCACTGAAGCTTTCTTT
J gene: TRBJ2-1; clone size: .; V gene: TRBV19; D gene: .; CDR3 protein: CASSSGRLSSSYNEQFF; CDR3 DNA: TGTGCCAGTAGCTCCGGCCGGTTATCGAGCTCCTACAATGAGCAGTTCTTC
J gene: TRBJ1-5; clone size: .; V gene: TRBV7-9; D gene: TRBD1; CDR3 protein: CASSDRGNQPQHF; CDR3 DNA: TGTGCCAGCAGTGACAGGGGGAATCAGCCCCAGCATTTT
J gene: TRBJ2-1; clone size: .; V gene: TRBV7-9; D gene: .; CDR3 protein: CASSFNSGDEQFF; CDR3 DNA: TGTGCCAGCAGCTTTAATTCAGGGGATGAGCAGTTCTTC
J gene: TRBJ2-7; clone size: many; V gene: TRBV7-6; D gene: TRBD1; CDR3 protein: CASSRGQEPYYEQYF; CDR3 DNA: TGTGCCAGCAGCCGCGGACAGGAACCTTACTACGAGCAGTACTTC
J gene: TRBJ2-3; clone size: .; V gene: TRBV29-1; D gene: .; CDR3 protein: CSVEAGQRLTDTQYF; CDR3 DNA: TGCAGCGTTGAGGCGGGACAAAGGTTGACAGATACGCAGTATTTT
J gene: TRBJ2-7; clone size: .; V gene: TRBV15; D gene: .; CDR3 protein: CATSAGPGAGNYEQYF; CDR3 DNA: TGTGCCACCAGCGCTGGGCCCGGGGCCGGAAACTACGAGCAGTACTTC
J gene: TRBJ2-7; clone size: .; V gene: TRBV29-1; D gene: .; CDR3 protein: CSVGGASNEQYF; CDR3 DNA: TGCAGCGTGGGGGGGGCATCTAACGAGCAGTACTTC
J gene: TRBJ2-7; clone size: .; V gene: TRBV2; D gene: TRBD2; CDR3 protein: CASRTSGGAYEQYF; CDR3 DNA: TGTGCCAGCAGAACTAGCGGGGGGGCCTACGAGCAGTACTTC
J gene: TRBJ2-3; clone size: few; V gene: TRBV13; D gene: TRBD2; CDR3 protein: CASSLGTSGAVTDTQYF; CDR3 DNA: TGTGCCAGCAGCTTAGGAACTAGCGGGGCTGTCACAGATACGCAGTATTTT
J gene: TRBJ2-7; clone size: .; V gene: TRBV2; D gene: TRBD1; CDR3 protein: CAILGQGYEQYF; CDR3 DNA: TGTGCCATCCTAGGACAGGGCTACGAGCAGTACTTC
J gene: TRBJ1-1; clone size: few; V gene: TRBV6-4; D gene: .; CDR3 protein: CASSPESNTEAFF; CDR3 DNA: TGTGCCAGCAGTCCCGAATCTAACACTGAAGCTTTCTTT
J gene: TRBJ1-1; clone size: .; V gene: TRBV2; D gene: TRBD1; CDR3 protein: CASTSGQGVFTEAFF; CDR3 DNA: TGTGCCAGCACCAGCGGACAGGGAGTATTCACTGAAGCTTTCTTT
J gene: TRBJ2-7; clone size: few; V gene: TRBV7-6; D gene: .; CDR3 protein: CASSLLQTYEQYF; CDR3 DNA: TGTGCCAGCAGCTTACTACAGACCTACGAGCAGTACTTC
J gene: TRBJ1-2; clone size: few; V gene: TRBV2; D gene: .; CDR3 protein: CASSAPMGGTGYTF; CDR3 DNA: TGTGCCAGCAGTGCCCCGATGGGGGGGACTGGCTACACCTTC
J gene: TRBJ1-1; clone size: .; V gene: TRBV12-3/TRBV12-4; D gene: .; CDR3 protein: CASSLAPGRTEAFF; CDR3 DNA: TGTGCCAGCAGTTTGGCCCCGGGTCGTACTGAAGCTTTCTTT
J gene: TRBJ2-6; clone size: .; V gene: TRBV5-6; D gene: .; CDR3 protein: CASSRAYSGANVLTF; CDR3 DNA: TGTGCCAGCAGCAGGGCCTACTCTGGGGCCAACGTCCTGACTTTC
J gene: TRBJ2-1; clone size: .; V gene: TRBV20-1; D gene: .; CDR3 protein: CSAEGSAGAVNEQFF; CDR3 DNA: TGCAGTGCTGAGGGTTCGGCGGGGGCCGTCAATGAGCAGTTCTTC
J gene: TRBJ2-2; clone size: few; V gene: TRBV29-1; D gene: .; CDR3 protein: CSVGRANTGELFF; CDR3 DNA: TGCAGCGTTGGGCGGGCGAACACCGGGGAGCTGTTTTTT
J gene: TRBJ2-5; clone size: few; V gene: TRBV6-6; D gene: .; CDR3 protein: CASSLPGVYETQYF; CDR3 DNA: TGTGCCAGCAGTCTTCCGGGGGTTTATGAGACCCAGTACTTC
J gene: TRBJ2-1; clone size: many; V gene: TRBV27; D gene: .; CDR3 protein: CASSLGQVSYNEQFF; CDR3 DNA: TGTGCCAGCTCCCTGGGGCAGGTCTCCTACAATGAGCAGTTCTTC
J gene: TRBJ2-2; clone size: few; V gene: TRBV12-3/TRBV12-4; D gene: .; CDR3 protein: CASSLGQLELFF; CDR3 DNA: TGTGCCAGCAGTTTAGGGCAACTTGAGCTGTTTTTT
J gene: TRBJ1-1; clone size: .; V gene: TRBV12-3/TRBV12-4; D gene: .; CDR3 protein: CASSYGEVAFF; CDR3 DNA: TGTGCCAGCAGTTACGGGGAAGTAGCTTTCTTT
J gene: TRBJ2-4; clone size: few; V gene: TRBV7-8; D gene: TRBD1; CDR3 protein: CASSTRGTGGENIQYF; CDR3 DNA: TGTGCCAGCAGCACTAGGGGGACAGGGGGCGAAAACATTCAGTACTTC
J gene: TRBJ2-3; clone size: many; V gene: TRBV28; D gene: .; CDR3 protein: CASSLAVVPDTQYF; CDR3 DNA: TGTGCCAGCAGTTTAGCGGTGGTCCCAGATACGCAGTATTTT
J gene: TRBJ2-1; clone size: .; V gene: TRBV2; D gene: .; CDR3 protein: CANRGGGYNEQFF; CDR3 DNA: TGTGCCAACCGCGGTGGGGGCTACAATGAGCAGTTCTTC
J gene: TRBJ1-1; clone size: many; V gene: TRBV7-9; D gene: .; CDR3 protein: CASSWWDGGYTEAFF; CDR3 DNA: TGTGCCAGCAGCTGGTGGGACGGCGGGTACACTGAAGCTTTCTTT
J gene: TRBJ1-2; clone size: few; V gene: TRBV19; D gene: .; CDR3 protein: CASTSLLYGYTF; CDR3 DNA: TGTGCCAGTACGTCTCTTTTGTATGGCTACACCTTC
J gene: TRBJ2-7; clone size: .; V gene: TRBV30; D gene: .; CDR3 protein: CAWSPQSDYEQYF; CDR3 DNA: TGTGCCTGGAGTCCACAGTCCGACTACGAGCAGTACTTC
J gene: TRBJ2-7; clone size: few; V gene: TRBV5-1; D gene: TRBD1; CDR3 protein: CASSLIQGAYEQYF; CDR3 DNA: TGCGCCAGCAGCTTGATACAGGGGGCCTACGAGCAGTACTTC